Described below is a single TCR beta chain sequence and its context. Its target is unknown. Amplification used 60 Vbeta primers and 13 Jbeta primers. Profiled with immunoSEQ multiplex PCR; TCRdb holds only in-frame clones, not every one. The sample records roughly 120,000 clones, about 70% being singletons. The data originate from a study of cytomegalovirus exposure and HLA in healthy donors. Study-level information: HLA-typed donors contributed 65 million to 95 million unique TCRs, which were held in an early data release.

Germline values: CDR1 KGHSH, CDR2 LQKENI. The CDR3 extends over 17 amino acids. Trimming cost V 6 bases and J 0 bases; bases outside gene matches: 9. Notes on the study in general: The investigators catalogued about 170 TCR beta chains as cytomegalovirus-associated. Immune exposure was documented only through CMV serostatus.

The specimen sequenced was PBMCs. This chain connects TRBV18 to TRBJ1-3; 9 nucleotides match TRBD1. This sequence was found in a woman aged 30 to 39 in good health and CMV-seronegative. DNA of the CDR3: TGTGCCAGCTCTCGGACCGGACAGGGGATCTCTGGAAACACCATATATTTT. It encodes CASSRTGQGISGNTIYF.